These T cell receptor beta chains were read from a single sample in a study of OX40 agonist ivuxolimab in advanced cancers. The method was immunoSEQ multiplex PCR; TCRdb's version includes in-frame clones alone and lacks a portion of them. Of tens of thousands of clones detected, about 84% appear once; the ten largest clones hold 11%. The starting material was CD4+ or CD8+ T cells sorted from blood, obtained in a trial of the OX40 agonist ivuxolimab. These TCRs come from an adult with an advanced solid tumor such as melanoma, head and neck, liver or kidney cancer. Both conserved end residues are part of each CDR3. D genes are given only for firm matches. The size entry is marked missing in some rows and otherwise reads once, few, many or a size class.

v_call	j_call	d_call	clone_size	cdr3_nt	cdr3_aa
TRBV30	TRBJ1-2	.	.	TGTGCCTGGAGGTCCGAGCCAGTTGGCTATGGCTACACCTTC	CAWRSEPVGYGYTF
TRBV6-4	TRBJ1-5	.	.	TGTGCCAGCAGCTCACCGCCCCCCGGCGACAGGTTCAATCAGCCCCAGCATTTT	CASSSPPPGDRFNQPQHF
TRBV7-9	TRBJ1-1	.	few	TGTGCCAGCAGCTTAAGTGACACTGAAGCTTTCTTT	CASSLSDTEAFF
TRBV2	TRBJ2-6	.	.	TGTGCCAGCACCGCTGGGTTCTCTGGGGCCAACGTCCTGACTTTC	CASTAGFSGANVLTF
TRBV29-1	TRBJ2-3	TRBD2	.	TGCAGCGTTGAGGCGGGGGGGAGAGATACGCAGTATTTT	CSVEAGGRDTQYF
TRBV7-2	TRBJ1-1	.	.	TGTGCCAGCAGCTTAACGGGGGGCACTGAAGCTTTCTTT	CASSLTGGTEAFF
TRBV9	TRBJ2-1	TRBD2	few	TGTGCCAGCAGCTCGGGAGGGGTCCGGAGCTCCTACAATGAGCAGTTCTTC	CASSSGGVRSSYNEQFF
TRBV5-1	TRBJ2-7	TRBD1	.	TGCGCCAGCAGCCTAGGGGACAGCTCCTACGAGCAGTACTTC	CASSLGDSSYEQYF
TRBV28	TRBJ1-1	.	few	TGTGCCAGCAGTTCCCCCGCAAAACTATTAGGAACTGAAGCTTTCTTT	CASSSPAKLLGTEAFF
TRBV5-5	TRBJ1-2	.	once	TGTGCCAGCAGCTTTTGGCCGGGGGCGCATCCTGGCTACACCTTC	CASSFWPGAHPGYTF
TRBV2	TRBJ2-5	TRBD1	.	TGTGCCAGCAGCACGCCGGGACAGGGCGTACAAGAGACCCAGTACTTC	CASSTPGQGVQETQYF
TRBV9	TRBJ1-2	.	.	TGTGCCAGCAGCGTAAACTATGGCTACACCTTC	CASSVNYGYTF
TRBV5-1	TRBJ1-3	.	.	TGCGCCAGCAGCCTCTATCACCAGGGTACTGGAAACACCATATATTTT	CASSLYHQGTGNTIYF
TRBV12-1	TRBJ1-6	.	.	TGTGCCAGCAGCTTTTTTGGGACGCGGAATTCACCCCTCCACTTT	CASSFFGTRNSPLHF
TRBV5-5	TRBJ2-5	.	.	TGTGCCAGCAGCTTTAGCAGGGCAGAGACCCAGTACTTC	CASSFSRAETQYF
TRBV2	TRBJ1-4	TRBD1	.	TGTGCCAGCCGGGACAGAGATGAAAAACTGTTTTTT	CASRDRDEKLFF
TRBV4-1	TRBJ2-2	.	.	TGCGCCAGCAGCCAAGCAACCGGGGAGCTGTTTTTT	CASSQATGELFF
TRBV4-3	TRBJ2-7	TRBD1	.	TGCGCCAGCAGCCATGGGACAGGAAACTACGAGCAGTACTTC	CASSHGTGNYEQYF
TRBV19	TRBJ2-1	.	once	TGTGCCAGTAGTATACGGGGAGGCGATATAGATGAGCAGTTCTTC	CASSIRGGDIDEQFF
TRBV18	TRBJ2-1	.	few	TGTGCCAGCTCACCGGGCAAGACCTACAATGAGCAGTTCTTC	CASSPGKTYNEQFF
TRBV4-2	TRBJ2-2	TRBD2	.	TGTGCCAGCAGCCAAGAGCCGGGACTACTTGCGAACACCGGGGAGCTGTTTTTT	CASSQEPGLLANTGELFF
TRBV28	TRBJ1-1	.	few	TGTGCCAGCAGTTCCCGTCGGACGCTATCGGGCACTGAAGCTTTCTTT	CASSSRRTLSGTEAFF
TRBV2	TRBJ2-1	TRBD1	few	TGTGCCAGCAGCAGACAGGGGTCCTACCTAGATGAGCAGTTCTTC	CASSRQGSYLDEQFF
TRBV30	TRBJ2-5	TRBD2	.	TGTGCCTGGAGTTCCACAAGGACTAGCGGGGCGCAAGAGACCCAGTACTTC	CAWSSTRTSGAQETQYF
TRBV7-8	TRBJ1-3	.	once	TGTGCCAGCAGCTTAGAGTTGGGCCATACTGGAAACACCATATATTTT	CASSLELGHTGNTIYF
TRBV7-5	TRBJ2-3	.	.	TGTGTCAGAAGCCCGCCCCCGACTAGCGGGAGGCCCGAGACCACAGATACGCAGTATTTT	CVRSPPPTSGRPETTDTQYF
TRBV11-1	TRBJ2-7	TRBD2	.	TGTGCCAGCAGCCCTGCGGGAGGCTACGAGCAGTACTTC	CASSPAGGYEQYF
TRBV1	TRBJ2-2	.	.	TGCACCAGCAGCCGCACTAGCGATAACACCGGGGAGCTGTTTTTT	CTSSRTSDNTGELFF
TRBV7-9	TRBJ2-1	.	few	TGTGCCAGCAGCTTAATCGGGGTATCAATCTACAATGAGCAGTTCTTC	CASSLIGVSIYNEQFF
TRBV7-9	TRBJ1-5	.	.	TGTGCCAGCAGCCATCACCTCGGAGATAGCAATCAGCCCCAGCATTTT	CASSHHLGDSNQPQHF
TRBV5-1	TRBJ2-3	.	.	TGCGCCAGCAGCTTGATCGGTAGTTCCCCAGATACGCAGTATTTT	CASSLIGSSPDTQYF
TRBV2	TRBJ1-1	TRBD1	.	TGTGCCAGCAGTGTCCCGACAGGGGGAGGCACTGAAGCTTTCTTT	CASSVPTGGGTEAFF
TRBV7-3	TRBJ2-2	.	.	TGTGCCAGCAGCTCTGGAGTGCCAACCGGGGAGCTGTTTTTT	CASSSGVPTGELFF
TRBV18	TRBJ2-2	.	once	TGTGCCAGCTCACCCGATCTGGGGCACACCGGGGAGCTGTTTTTT	CASSPDLGHTGELFF
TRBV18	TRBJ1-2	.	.	TGTGCCAGCTCACCAGAGGGGCTCGGCTACACCTTC	CASSPEGLGYTF
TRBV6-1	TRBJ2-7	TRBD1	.	TGTGCCAGCAGCCCCTTTCAGGGGGCGGCCTACGAGCAGTACTTC	CASSPFQGAAYEQYF
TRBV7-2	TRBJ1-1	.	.	TGTGCCAGCAGCTACGAACAGAACACTGAAGCTTTCTTT	CASSYEQNTEAFF
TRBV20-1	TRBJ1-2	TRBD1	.	TGCAGTGCTAGGACAGGGAACGGCTACACCTTC	CSARTGNGYTF
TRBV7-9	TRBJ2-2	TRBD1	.	TGTGCCAGCAGCCAAACCCGAGGGGGCACGAGCACCGGGGAGCTGTTTTTT	CASSQTRGGTSTGELFF
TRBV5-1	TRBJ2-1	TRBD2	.	TGCGCCAGCAGCCCCGGGACTAGCGCAGCCTACAATGAGCAGTTCTTC	CASSPGTSAAYNEQFF
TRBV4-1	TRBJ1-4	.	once	TGCGCCAGCAGCCTCGATTCAGGGGCGGTTACTAATGAAAAACTGTTTTTT	CASSLDSGAVTNEKLFF
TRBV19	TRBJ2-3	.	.	TGTGCCAGTAGTATCGGGTTTTCCCTAACAGATACGCAGTATTTT	CASSIGFSLTDTQYF
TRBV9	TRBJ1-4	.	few	TGTGCCAGCAGCGGACAGAGTTATAATGAAAAACTGTTTTTT	CASSGQSYNEKLFF
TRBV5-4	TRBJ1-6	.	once	TGTGCCAGCAGCTTGGATCCAGACCAGATGTCTCACTTT	CASSLDPDQMSHF
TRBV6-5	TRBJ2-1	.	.	TGTGCCAGCGTAAGCGGATCCAATGAGCAGTTCTTC	CASVSGSNEQFF
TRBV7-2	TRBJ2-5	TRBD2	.	TGTGCCAGCAGCTCCCGTCCTGGACTAGCGACCCAGGGCACCCAGTACTTC	CASSSRPGLATQGTQYF
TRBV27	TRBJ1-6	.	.	TGTGCCAGCAGTTTAAGGGAGGGGAATTCACCCCTCCACTTT	CASSLREGNSPLHF
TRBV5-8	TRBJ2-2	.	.	TGTGCCAGCATCACCCGCGGGAACACCGGGGAGCTGTTTTTT	CASITRGNTGELFF
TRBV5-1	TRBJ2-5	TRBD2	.	TGCGCCAGCAGCCCCGGGACTAGCGCGGCCCAGTACTTC	CASSPGTSAAQYF
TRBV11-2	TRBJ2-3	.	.	TGTGCCAGCAGCTTACGGGCTAGCTCTGCAGATACGCAGTATTTT	CASSLRASSADTQYF
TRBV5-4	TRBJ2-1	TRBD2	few	TGTGCCAGCAGCCACCAACTAGCGAATGAGCAGTTCTTC	CASSHQLANEQFF
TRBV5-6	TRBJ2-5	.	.	TGTGCCAGCAGCCTCTTCCAAGAGACCCAGTACTTC	CASSLFQETQYF
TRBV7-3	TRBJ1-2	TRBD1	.	TGTGCCAGCAGCTTGGACAGGGAGAGGGGCTACACCTTC	CASSLDRERGYTF
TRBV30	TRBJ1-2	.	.	TGTGCCTGGGACCACGGGGGGCAAGACTATGGCTACACCTTC	CAWDHGGQDYGYTF
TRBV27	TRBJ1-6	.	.	TGTGCCAGCAGTTTCACGTATAATTCACCCCTCCACTTT	CASSFTYNSPLHF
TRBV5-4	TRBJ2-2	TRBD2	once	TGTGCCAGCAGCTCATACACCGGGACTAGCGGGAGCTCGGCCGGGGAGCTGTTTTTT	CASSSYTGTSGSSAGELFF
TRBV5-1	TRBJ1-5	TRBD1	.	TGCGCCAGCAGCTTGGGGGGACAGGAACATCAGCCCCAGCATTTT	CASSLGGQEHQPQHF
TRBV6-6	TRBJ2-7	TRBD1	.	TGTGCCAGCAGCATGCTACCGGGACAGGGGGCGAGCGAGCAGTACTTC	CASSMLPGQGASEQYF
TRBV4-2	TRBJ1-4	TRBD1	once	TGTGCCAGCAGCAACAGGGGTGAAAAACTGTTTTTT	CASSNRGEKLFF